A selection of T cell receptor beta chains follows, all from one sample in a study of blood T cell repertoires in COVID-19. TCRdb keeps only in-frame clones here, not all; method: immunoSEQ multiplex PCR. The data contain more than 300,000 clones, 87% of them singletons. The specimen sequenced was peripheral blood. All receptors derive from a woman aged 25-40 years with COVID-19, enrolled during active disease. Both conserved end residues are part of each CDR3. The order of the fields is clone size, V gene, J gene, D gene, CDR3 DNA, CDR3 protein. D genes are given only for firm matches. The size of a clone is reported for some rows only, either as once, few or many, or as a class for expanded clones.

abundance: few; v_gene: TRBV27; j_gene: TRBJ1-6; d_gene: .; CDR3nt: TGTGCCAGCAGTCCGACGGCCCCGAGGAATTCACCCCTCCACTTT; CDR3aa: CASSPTAPRNSPLHF
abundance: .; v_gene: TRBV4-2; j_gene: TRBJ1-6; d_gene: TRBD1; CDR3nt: TGTGCCAGCAGCCAAGCGGTAGGGACAGTTAATTCACCCCTCCACTTT; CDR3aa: CASSQAVGTVNSPLHF
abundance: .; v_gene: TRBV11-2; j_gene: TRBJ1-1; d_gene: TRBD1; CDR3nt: TGTGCCAGCAGCTCATCGCCAAGGGGGCCCGGTGAAGCTTTCTTT; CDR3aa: CASSSSPRGPGEAFF
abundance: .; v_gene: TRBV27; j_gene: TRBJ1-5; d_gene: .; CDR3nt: TGTGCCAGCAGTTTGAGAGCCTTTTGGCCCCAGCATTTT; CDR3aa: CASSLRAFWPQHF
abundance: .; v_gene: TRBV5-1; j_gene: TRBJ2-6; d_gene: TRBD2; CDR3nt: TGCGCCAGCAGCTTTTCTAGCGGGAGGGCCTTTGGGGCCAACGTCCTGACTTTC; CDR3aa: CASSFSSGRAFGANVLTF
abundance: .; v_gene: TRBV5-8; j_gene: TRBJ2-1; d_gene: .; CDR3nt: TGTGCCAGCAGCCCCGGTGAGGGCAGCCTCAATGAGCAGTTCTTC; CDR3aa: CASSPGEGSLNEQFF
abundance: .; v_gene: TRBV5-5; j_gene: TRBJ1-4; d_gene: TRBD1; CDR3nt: TGTGCCAGCAACCAGGGGGAGCAGGGCTTCGGTGAAAAACTGTTTTTT; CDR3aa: CASNQGEQGFGEKLFF
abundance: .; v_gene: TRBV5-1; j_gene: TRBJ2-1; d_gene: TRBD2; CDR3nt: TGCGCCAGCAGCGAGGGACTAGCGGGTTACAATGAGCAGTTCTTC; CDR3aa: CASSEGLAGYNEQFF
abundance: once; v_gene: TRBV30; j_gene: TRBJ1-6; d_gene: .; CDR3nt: TGTGCCTGGAGCAGCTCCTATAATTCACCCCTCCACTTT; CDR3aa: CAWSSSYNSPLHF
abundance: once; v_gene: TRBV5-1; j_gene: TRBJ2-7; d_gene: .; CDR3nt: TGCGCCAGCAGTCCGCGGGACCCGGGCGACGAGCAGTACTTC; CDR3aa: CASSPRDPGDEQYF
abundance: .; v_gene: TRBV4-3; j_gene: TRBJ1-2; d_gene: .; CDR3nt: TGCGCCAGCAGCCAAGCCCAGGATGGCTATGGCTACACCTTC; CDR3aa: CASSQAQDGYGYTF
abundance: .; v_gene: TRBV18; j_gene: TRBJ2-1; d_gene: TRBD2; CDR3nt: TGTGCCAGCTCATCCGGGACTAACTCCTACAATGAGCAGTTCTTC; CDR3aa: CASSSGTNSYNEQFF
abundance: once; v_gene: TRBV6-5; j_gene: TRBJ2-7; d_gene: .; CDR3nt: TGTGCCAGCACAACAGGCTACGAGCAGTACTTC; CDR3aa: CASTTGYEQYF
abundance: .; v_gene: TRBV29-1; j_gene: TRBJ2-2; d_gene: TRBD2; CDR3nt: TGCAGCGTTGAAATTAGCGGGAGGGCCACCGGGGAGCTGTTTTTT; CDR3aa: CSVEISGRATGELFF
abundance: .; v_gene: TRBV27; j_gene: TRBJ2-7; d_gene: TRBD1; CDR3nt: TGTGCCAGCCAACGAACGACAGGGGTGACCTACGAGCAGTACTTC; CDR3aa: CASQRTTGVTYEQYF
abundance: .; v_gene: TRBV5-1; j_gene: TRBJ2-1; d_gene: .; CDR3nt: TGCGCCAGCAGCAAAGGGGGACTAAACAATGAGCAGTTCTTC; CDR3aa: CASSKGGLNNEQFF
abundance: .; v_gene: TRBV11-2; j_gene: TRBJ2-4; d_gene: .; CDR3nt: TGTGCCAGCAGCCAACTTAGACACCACCTTGGGAAAAACATTCAGTACTTC; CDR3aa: CASSQLRHHLGKNIQYF
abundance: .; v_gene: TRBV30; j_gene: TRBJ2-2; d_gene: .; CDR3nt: TGTGCCTGGAACCTAGCAATCGGGGAGCTGTTTTTT; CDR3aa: CAWNLAIGELFF
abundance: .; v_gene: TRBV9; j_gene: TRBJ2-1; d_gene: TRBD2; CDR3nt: TGTGCCAGCAGCGTAGATACAAGCGGGAGGAGCAATGAGCAGTTCTTC; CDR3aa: CASSVDTSGRSNEQFF
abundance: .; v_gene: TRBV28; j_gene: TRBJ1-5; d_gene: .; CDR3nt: TGTGCCAGCAGTGCGGGAGTGAACCCGCCGTATCAGCCCCAGCATTTT; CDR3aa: CASSAGVNPPYQPQHF
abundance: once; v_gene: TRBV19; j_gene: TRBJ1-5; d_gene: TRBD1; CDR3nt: TGTGCCAGTAGTATGACAGGGGGGGGCAATCAGCCCCAGCATTTT; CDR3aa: CASSMTGGGNQPQHF
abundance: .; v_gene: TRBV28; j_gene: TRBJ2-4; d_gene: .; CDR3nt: TGTGCCAGCAGTTTTTTATCACCTACTCTAGCCAAAAACATTCAGTACTTC; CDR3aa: CASSFLSPTLAKNIQYF
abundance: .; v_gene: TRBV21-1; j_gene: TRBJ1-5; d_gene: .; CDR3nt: TGTGCCAGCAGCGGGACACCGGGATGCAATCAGCCCCAGCATTTT; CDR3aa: CASSGTPGCNQPQHF
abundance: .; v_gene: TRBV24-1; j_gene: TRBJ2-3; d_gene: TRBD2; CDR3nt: TGTGCCACCAGTGACCCTGGGTCGGGACTAGCGGGAGATACGCAGTATTTT; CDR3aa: CATSDPGSGLAGDTQYF
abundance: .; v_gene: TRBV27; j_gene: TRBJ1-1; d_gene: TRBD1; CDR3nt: TGTGCCAGCAGTACAGGACAGGGGGCGAACACTGAAGCTTTCTTT; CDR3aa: CASSTGQGANTEAFF
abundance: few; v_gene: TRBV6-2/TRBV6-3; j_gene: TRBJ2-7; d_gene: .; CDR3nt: TGTGCCAGCAGTTACCGGGACACCTACGAGCAGTACTTC; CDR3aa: CASSYRDTYEQYF
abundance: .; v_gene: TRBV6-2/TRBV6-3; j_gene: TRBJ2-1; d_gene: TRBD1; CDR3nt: TGTGCCAGCAGCTCTACCGGGGACAGGGGAACCTACAATGAGCAGTTCTTC; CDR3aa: CASSSTGDRGTYNEQFF
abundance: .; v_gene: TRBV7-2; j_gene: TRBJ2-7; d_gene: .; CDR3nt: TGTGCCAGCAGCTGGGACACAACAACCTACGAGCAGTACTTC; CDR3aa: CASSWDTTTYEQYF
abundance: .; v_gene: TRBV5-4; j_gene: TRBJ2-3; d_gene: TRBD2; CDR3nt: TGTGCCAGCAGCCCCCAGGGAGGGCGTACGCAGTATTTT; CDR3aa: CASSPQGGRTQYF
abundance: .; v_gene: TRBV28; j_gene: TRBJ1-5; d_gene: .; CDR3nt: TGTGCCAGCAGCCAACAGGGTGGGGAACGCGGTCAGCCCCAGCATTTT; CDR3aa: CASSQQGGERGQPQHF
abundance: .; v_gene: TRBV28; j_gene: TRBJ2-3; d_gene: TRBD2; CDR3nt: TGTGCCAGCAGTTCGACTTCGGGACTAGCGGGAGGGAGAGATACGCAGTATTTT; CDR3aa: CASSSTSGLAGGRDTQYF
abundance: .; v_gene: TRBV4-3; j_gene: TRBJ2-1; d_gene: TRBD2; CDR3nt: TGCGCCAGCAGCCCACGACTAGCGGGAGTTTACAATGAGCAGTTCTTC; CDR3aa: CASSPRLAGVYNEQFF
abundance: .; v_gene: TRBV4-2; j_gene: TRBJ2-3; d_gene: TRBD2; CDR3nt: TGTGCCAGCAGCCGCTCTCCGGCGGGGGGGTCAGATACGCAGTATTTT; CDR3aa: CASSRSPAGGSDTQYF
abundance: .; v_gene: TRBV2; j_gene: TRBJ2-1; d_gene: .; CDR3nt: TGTGCCAGCAGTTCCTTCAATGAGCAGTTCTTC; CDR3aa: CASSSFNEQFF
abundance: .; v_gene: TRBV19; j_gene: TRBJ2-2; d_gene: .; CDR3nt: TGTGCCAGTAGTATAGGGCAGTCGAACACCGGGGAGCTGTTTTTT; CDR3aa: CASSIGQSNTGELFF